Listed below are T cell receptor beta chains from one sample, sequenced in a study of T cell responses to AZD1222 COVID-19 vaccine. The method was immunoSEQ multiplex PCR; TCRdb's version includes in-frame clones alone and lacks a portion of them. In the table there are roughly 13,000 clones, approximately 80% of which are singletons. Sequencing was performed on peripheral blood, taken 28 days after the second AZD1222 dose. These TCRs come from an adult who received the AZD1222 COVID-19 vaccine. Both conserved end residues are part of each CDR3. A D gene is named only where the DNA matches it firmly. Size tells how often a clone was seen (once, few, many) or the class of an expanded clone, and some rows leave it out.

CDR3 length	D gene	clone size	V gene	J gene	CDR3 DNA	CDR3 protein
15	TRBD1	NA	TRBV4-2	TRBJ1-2	TGTGCCAGCAGCCAAGATAAGGGGGCCAGCTATGGCTACACCTTC	CASSQDKGASYGYTF
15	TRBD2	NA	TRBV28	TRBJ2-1	TGTGCCAGCAGTTCCCCGGGACTACCGTTCAATGAGCAGTTCTTC	CASSSPGLPFNEQFF
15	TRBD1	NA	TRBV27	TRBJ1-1	TGTGCCAGCAGCTTCCTTAACAGGGGGCAATCTGAAGCTTTCTTT	CASSFLNRGQSEAFF
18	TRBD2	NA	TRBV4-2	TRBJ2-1	TGTGCCAGCAGCCAAGATCCCCCACTAGCGGACTCCTACAATGAGCAGTTCTTC	CASSQDPPLADSYNEQFF
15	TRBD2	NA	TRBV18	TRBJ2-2	TGTGCCAGCTCACCAACCAGCGGGACTACCGGGGAGCTGTTTTTT	CASSPTSGTTGELFF
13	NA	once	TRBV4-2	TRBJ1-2	TGTGCCAGCAGCCAAGAAGGTCGGCGGGGCTACACCTTC	CASSQEGRRGYTF
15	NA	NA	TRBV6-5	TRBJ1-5	TGTGCCAGCAGTACACGAAAAGATAGCAATCAGCCCCAGCATTTT	CASSTRKDSNQPQHF
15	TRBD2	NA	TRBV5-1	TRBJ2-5	TGCGCCAGCAGCTTGGGGGACTACCCCCAGGCGACCCAGTACTTC	CASSLGDYPQATQYF
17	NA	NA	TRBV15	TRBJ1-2	TGTGCCACCAGCAGTAGGGCCTGGAGGGGAGTTAGGTATGGCTACACCTTC	CATSSRAWRGVRYGYTF
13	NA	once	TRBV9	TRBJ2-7	TGTGCCAGCAGCGTAGGGTGGACCTACGAGCAGTACTTC	CASSVGWTYEQYF
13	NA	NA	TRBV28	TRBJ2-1	TGTGCCAGCAGTTCCCTCATGTACAATGAGCAGTTCTTC	CASSSLMYNEQFF
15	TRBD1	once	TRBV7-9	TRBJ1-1	TGTGCCAGCAGGCCGACAGGGGGAATGAACACTGAAGCTTTCTTT	CASRPTGGMNTEAFF
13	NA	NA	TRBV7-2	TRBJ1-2	TGTGCCAGCAGCTTAGGTTTCGGGAAGGGCTACACCTTC	CASSLGFGKGYTF
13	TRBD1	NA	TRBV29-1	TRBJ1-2	TGCAGCGTTGAGACAGGGGCCAACTATGGCTACACCTTC	CSVETGANYGYTF
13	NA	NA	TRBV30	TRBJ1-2	TGTGCCTGGGTGTCACCCAGGGGCTATGGCTACACCTTC	CAWVSPRGYGYTF
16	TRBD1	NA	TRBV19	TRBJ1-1	TGTGCCAGTAGTATGGGTCCCGGGCAGGGGGATGCGGAAGCTTTCTTT	CASSMGPGQGDAEAFF
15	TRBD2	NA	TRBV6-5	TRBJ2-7	TGTGCCAGCAGTTACTCTAGCGGGAGCTCCTACGAGCAGTACTTC	CASSYSSGSSYEQYF
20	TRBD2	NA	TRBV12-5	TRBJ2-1	TGTGCTAGTGGTTTGTCCCTCCCTTACCGGGCGGGAGTTTCGAGAAATGAGCAGTTCTTC	CASGLSLPYRAGVSRNEQFF
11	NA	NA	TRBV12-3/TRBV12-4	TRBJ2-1	TGTGCCAGCACCCAGGGGGGTGAGCAGTTCTTC	CASTQGGEQFF
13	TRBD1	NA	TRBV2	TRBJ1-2	TGTGCCAGCGGAGGGGGCGCGGGCTATGGCTACACCTTC	CASGGGAGYGYTF
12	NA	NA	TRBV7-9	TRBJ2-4	TGTGCCAGCAGCTTCAGTGAAAACATTCAGTACTTC	CASSFSENIQYF
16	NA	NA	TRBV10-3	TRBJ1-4	TGTGCCATCAGTGAGATTGGGCTGACCCAAGGGGAAAAACTGTTTTTT	CAISEIGLTQGEKLFF
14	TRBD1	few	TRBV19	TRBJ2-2	TGTGCCAGTAGTACGGACAGGGGGACCGGGGAGCTGTTTTTT	CASSTDRGTGELFF
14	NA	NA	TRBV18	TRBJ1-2	TGTGCCAGCTCACCAGTGGAGGACCGCTATGGCTACACCTTC	CASSPVEDRYGYTF
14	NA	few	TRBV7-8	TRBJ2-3	TGTGCCAGCAGCCCCCGTAGGCACACAGATACGCAGTATTTT	CASSPRRHTDTQYF
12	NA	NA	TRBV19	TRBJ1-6	TGTGGAGGGCTAACCTATAATTCACCCCTCCACTTT	CGGLTYNSPLHF
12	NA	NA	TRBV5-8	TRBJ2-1	TGTGCCAGCAGCGGGGCGGGTGGTGAGCAGTTCTTC	CASSGAGGEQFF
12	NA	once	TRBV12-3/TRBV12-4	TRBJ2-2	TGTGCCAGCAGCCTCGTCACCGGGGAGCTGTTTTTT	CASSLVTGELFF
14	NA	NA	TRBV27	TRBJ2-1	TGTGCCAGCTACGGACAGAAATCCTACAATGAGCAGTTCTTC	CASYGQKSYNEQFF
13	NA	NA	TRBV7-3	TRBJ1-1	TGTGCCAGCACCTTCTGGAAGGTGTCTGAAGCTTTCTTT	CASTFWKVSEAFF
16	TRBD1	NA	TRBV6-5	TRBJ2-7	TGTGCCAGCAGTTACTCGTGGACAGGGAGAGCCTACGAGCAGTACTTC	CASSYSWTGRAYEQYF
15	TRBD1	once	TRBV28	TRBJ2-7	TGTGCCAGCAGTTTCGGACAGGGGATTTCCTACGAGCAGTACTTC	CASSFGQGISYEQYF
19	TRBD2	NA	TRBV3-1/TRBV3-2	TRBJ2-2	TGTGCCAGCAGCCAAGATAGGGCTAGCGGGGGGGCGAACACCGGGGAGCTGTTTTTT	CASSQDRASGGANTGELFF
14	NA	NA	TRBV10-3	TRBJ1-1	TGTGCCATCAGTGCGGGGGCCCCGAACACTGAAGCTTTCTTT	CAISAGAPNTEAFF
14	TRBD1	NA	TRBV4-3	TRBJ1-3	TGCGCCAGCAGTCCAGGGGGCTCTGGAAACACCATATATTTT	CASSPGGSGNTIYF
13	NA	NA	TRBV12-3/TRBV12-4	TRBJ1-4	TGTGCCAGCAGTGCTCAAACTAATGAAAAACTGTTTTTT	CASSAQTNEKLFF
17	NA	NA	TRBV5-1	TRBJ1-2	TGCGCCAGCAGCTTGGCCGCGTCAGCCTCTGCTAACTATGGCTACACCTTC	CASSLAASASANYGYTF
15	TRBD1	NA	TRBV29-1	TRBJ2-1	TGCAGCGTTCCCGCACTACGACAGGGCTTGGGAGAGCAGTTCTTC	CSVPALRQGLGEQFF
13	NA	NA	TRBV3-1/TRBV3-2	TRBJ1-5	TGTGCCAGCAGCCAAGATGCCCGAGGGCCCCAGCATTTT	CASSQDARGPQHF
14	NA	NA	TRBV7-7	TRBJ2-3	TGTGCCAGCAGCCGTTCGACAGGACCAGATACGCAGTATTTT	CASSRSTGPDTQYF
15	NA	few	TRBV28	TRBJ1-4	TGTGCCAGTCAGCGGGCCTTTTCAACTAATGAAAAACTGTTTTTT	CASQRAFSTNEKLFF
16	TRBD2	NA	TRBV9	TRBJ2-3	TGTGCCAGCAGCGTAGGAATAGCGGGGGCAGGAGATACGCAGTATTTT	CASSVGIAGAGDTQYF
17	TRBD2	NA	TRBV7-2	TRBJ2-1	TGTGCCAGCAGCTTAGAGGGTCTAGCGGGAGTAGTCAATGAGCAGTTCTTC	CASSLEGLAGVVNEQFF
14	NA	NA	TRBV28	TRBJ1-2	TGTGCCAGCAGTTTAGATATCCAGGTCAATGGCTACACCTTC	CASSLDIQVNGYTF
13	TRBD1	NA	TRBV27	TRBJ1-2	TGTGCCGTGCGACAGGGGGCGCGGTATGGCTACACCTTC	CAVRQGARYGYTF
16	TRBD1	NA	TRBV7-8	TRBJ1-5	TGTGCCAGCAGCCTCCAAGGGACAGGGTTCTATCAGCCCCAGCATTTT	CASSLQGTGFYQPQHF
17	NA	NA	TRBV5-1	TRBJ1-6	TGCGCCAGCAGCTTGGGTGGGCAGCAAACCTATAATTCACCCCTCCACTTT	CASSLGGQQTYNSPLHF
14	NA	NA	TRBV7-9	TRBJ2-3	TGTGCCAGCAGCTTAGGATTAGTCCCAGATACGCAGTATTTT	CASSLGLVPDTQYF
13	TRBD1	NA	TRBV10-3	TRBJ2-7	TGTGCCATCATCGGACAGGGCACCTACGAGCAGTACTTC	CAIIGQGTYEQYF
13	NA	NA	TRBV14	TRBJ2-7	TGTGCCAGCAGCCAAGCCCTGCAGAGTCCTTTGTACTTC	CASSQALQSPLYF
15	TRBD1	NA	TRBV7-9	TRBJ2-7	TGTGCCAGCAGCTTACGAGGGACAGGGGTCGACGAGCAGTACTTC	CASSLRGTGVDEQYF
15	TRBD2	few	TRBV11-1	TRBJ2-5	TGTGCCAGCAGCCAAACTAAAGCGGGACAAGAGACCCAGTACTTC	CASSQTKAGQETQYF
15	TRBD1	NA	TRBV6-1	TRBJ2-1	TGTGCCAGCAGTTTTAACAGGGGAACCTACAATGAGCAGTTCTTC	CASSFNRGTYNEQFF
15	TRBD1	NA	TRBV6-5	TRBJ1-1	TGTGCCAGCAGTTACTGGGGGACAGGTAACACTGAAGCTTTCTTT	CASSYWGTGNTEAFF